The present T cell receptor (beta chain) was sequenced within a study of post-analysis software for immune sequencing data. Carried by the TCR beta cDNA libraries were unique molecular identifiers. TCRdb re-called the PCR reads through MiXCR, storing one row per CDR3 protein. Altogether under 900,000 distinct CDR3 sequences are present, roughly 58% being singletons, with the ten largest covering approximately 4.2%. Study observations and caveats: The normalized Chao1 diversity of multiple sclerosis patients was significantly lower than that of controls. A few TRBV segments occurring more often in patients than controls included TRBV5-6, TRBV5-1 and TRBV20-1.

The CDR3 extends over 15 amino acids. V trimming: 6 bases; J trimming: 1 base; junction bases outside the gene matches: 9. Germline loops: CDR1 SQVTM, CDR2 ANQGSEA. As for this clonotype: Its target is not known.

What was sequenced was blood. The origin of this receptor is a girl aged 5 to 17 with multiple sclerosis. The V call is TRBV29-1, the J call TRBJ2-5; 9 bases agree with TRBD1. CDR3 residues: CSVERRTGVQETQYF. Here the CDR3 DNA reads TGCAGCGTCGAGAGAAGGACAGGGGTCCAAGAGACCCAGTACTTC.